The T cell receptor beta chain under discussion was sequenced for a study of T-cell reconstitution after alpha-beta-depleted transplantation in children (TCRdb year 2016). For the study in its entirety: Using TCR repertoire profiling, the study followed T-cell immune reconstitution in a quantitative way in children after TCRalphabeta/CD19-depleted allogeneic hematopoietic cell transplantation.

Here is what the overall study found, with its caveats: Over the following months the frequencies of hyperexpanded clones went down, and after one year T-cell counts and TCRbeta diversity were mostly credited to newly produced T cells. About two months after transplant, the apparently early recovery of alphabetaT-cell counts reportedly depended on just several hundred clones that had expanded rapidly and came from non-depleted graft cells. In some patients, the high TCRbeta diversity seen at day 60 was put down to recipient T cells and intrathymic progenitors that had survived conditioning.

The library was generated by PCR. These reads were obtained on an Illumina HiSeq 2500. To normalize quantification of the TCRbeta repertoire, the TCR libraries were built with molecular barcoding that relied on unique molecular identifiers. TCRdb trimmed the raw reads at Q25, called clones with MiXCR and kept productive beta chains. Rows are unified per CDR3 protein, each entry keeping the most common DNA and genes. This sample comprises 530,000 or so distinct CDR3 sequences, 25% to 30% of them detected only once. The ten most abundant clones make up 36% of the sample. From the germline V gene, CDR1 is SGDLS and CDR2 is YYNGEE. Counted from cysteine to phenylalanine, this CDR3 has 16 amino acids. Kept here is only the CDR3 DNA, which spans 48 bases and is read in frame from base 1. V gives up 3 bases and J gives up 0 bases, and the segment between their germline ends measures 14 bases. This specimen's treatment or condition label, per the study, means: allogeneic hematopoietic cell transplantation with graft depleted of TCRalphabeta T cells and CD19 B cells. TCRalphabeta/CD19-depleted allogeneic hematopoietic cell grafts were given to the transplant recipients, all of whom were children.

The sample holds many counts of this clonotype. The antigen it binds to is not known. No base-level quality is on record; no much larger clone is a single base apart. The source was PBMCs, collected before TCRalphabeta/CD19-depleted stem cell transplant. This TCR came from a boy under two years old with Wiskott-Aldrich syndrome, due to receive a stem cell transplant. The chain is encoded by TRBV9 joined to TRBJ2-3, with a tentative D gene TRBD2 over 5 matching bases. The CDR3 region reads CASSARPAVSTDTQYF. The bases are TGTGCCAGCAGCGCTCGCCCAGCGGTTAGCACAGATACGCAGTATTTT.